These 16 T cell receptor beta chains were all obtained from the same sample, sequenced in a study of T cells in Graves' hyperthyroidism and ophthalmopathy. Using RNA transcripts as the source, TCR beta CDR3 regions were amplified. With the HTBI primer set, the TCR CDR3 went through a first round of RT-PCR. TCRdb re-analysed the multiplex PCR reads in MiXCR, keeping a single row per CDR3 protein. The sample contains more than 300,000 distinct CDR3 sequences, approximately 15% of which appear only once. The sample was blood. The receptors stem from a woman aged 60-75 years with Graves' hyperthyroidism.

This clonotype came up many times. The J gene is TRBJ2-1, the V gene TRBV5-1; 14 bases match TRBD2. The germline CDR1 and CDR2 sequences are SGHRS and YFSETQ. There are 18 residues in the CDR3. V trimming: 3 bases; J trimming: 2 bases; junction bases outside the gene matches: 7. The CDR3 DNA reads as TGCGCCAGCAGCTCCGCCGGGACTAGCGGGAGTGCCTACAATGAGCAGTTCTTC. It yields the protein CASSSAGTSGSAYNEQFF. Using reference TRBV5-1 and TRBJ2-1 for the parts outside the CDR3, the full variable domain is KAGVTQTPRYLIKTRGQQVTLSCSPISGHRSVSWYQQTPGQGLQFLFEYFSETQRNKGNFPGRFSGRQFSNSRSEMNVSTLELGDSALYLCASSSAGTSGSAYNEQFFGPGTRLTVL.

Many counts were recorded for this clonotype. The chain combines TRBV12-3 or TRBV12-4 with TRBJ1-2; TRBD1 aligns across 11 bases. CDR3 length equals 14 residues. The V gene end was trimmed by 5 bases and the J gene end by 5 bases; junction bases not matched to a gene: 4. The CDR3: CASSGQGAQYGYTF. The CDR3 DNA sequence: TGTGCCAGCAGTGGACAGGGGGCACAGTATGGCTACACCTTC.

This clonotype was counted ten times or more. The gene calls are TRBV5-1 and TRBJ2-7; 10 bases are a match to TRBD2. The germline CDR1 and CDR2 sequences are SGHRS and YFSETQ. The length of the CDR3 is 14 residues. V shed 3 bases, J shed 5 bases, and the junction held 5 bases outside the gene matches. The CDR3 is CASSSTGTSDEQYF. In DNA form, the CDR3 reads TGCGCCAGCAGCTCGACCGGGACTAGCGACGAGCAGTACTTC.

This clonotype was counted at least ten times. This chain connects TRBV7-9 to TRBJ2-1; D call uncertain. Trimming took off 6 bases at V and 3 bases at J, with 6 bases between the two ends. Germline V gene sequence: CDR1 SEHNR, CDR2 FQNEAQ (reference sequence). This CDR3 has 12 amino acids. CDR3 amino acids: CASSSNYNEQFF. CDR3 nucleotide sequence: TGTGCCAGCAGTTCCAACTACAATGAGCAGTTCTTC.

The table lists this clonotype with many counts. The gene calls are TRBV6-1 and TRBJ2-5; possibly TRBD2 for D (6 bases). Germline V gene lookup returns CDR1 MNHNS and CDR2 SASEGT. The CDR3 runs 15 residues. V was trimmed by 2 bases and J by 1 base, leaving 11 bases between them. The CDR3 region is CASSETGDLQETQYF. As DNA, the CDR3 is TGTGCCAGCAGTGAAACGGGGGACCTCCAAGAGACCCAGTACTTC.

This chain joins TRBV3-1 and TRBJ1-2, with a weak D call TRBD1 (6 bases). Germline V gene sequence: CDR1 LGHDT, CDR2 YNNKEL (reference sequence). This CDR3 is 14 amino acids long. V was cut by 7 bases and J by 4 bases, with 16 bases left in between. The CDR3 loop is CASTRAGVSYGYTF. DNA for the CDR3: TGTGCCAGCACCCGCGCAGGGGTTTCCTATGGCTACACCTTC.

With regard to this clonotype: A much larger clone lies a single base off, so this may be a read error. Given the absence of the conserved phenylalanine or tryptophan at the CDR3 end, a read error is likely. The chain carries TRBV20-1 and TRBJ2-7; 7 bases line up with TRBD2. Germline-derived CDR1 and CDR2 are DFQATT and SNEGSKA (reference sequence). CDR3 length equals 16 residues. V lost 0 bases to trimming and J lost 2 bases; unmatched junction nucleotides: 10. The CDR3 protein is CSARDLQRGNPYEQYL. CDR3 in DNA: TGCAGTGCTAGAGATTTACAGCGGGGTAACCCCTACGAGCAGTACCTC.

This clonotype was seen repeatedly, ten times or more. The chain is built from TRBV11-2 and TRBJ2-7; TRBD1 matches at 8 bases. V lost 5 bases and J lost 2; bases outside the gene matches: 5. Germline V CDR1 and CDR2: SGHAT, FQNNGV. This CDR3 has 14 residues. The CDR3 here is CASSKLQGAYEQYF. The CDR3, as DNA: TGTGCCAGCAGCAAACTACAGGGGGCCTACGAGCAGTACTTC.

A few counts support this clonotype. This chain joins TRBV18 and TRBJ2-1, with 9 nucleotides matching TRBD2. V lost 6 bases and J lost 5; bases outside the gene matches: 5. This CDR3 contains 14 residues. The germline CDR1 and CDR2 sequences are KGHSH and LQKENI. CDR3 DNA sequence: TGTGCCAGCTCCCCATCTAGCGGGAACAATGAGCAGTTCTTC. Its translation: CASSPSSGNNEQFF.

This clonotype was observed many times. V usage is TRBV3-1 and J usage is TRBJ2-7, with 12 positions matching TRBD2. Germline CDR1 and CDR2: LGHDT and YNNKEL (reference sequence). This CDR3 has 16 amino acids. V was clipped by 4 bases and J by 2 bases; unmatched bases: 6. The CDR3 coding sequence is TGTGCCAGCAGCCCGACCCGGACTAGCGGGGCCTACGAGCAGTACTTC. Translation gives CASSPTRTSGAYEQYF.

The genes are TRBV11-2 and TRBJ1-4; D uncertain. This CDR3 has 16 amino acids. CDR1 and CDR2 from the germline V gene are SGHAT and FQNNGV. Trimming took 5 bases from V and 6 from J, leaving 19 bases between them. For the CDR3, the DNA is TGTGCCAGCAGCCCCACAATCAAGATGAAAGATGAAAAACTGTTTTTT. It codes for CASSPTIKMKDEKLFF. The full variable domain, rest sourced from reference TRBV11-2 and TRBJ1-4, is EAGVAQSPRYKIIEKRQSVAFWCNPISGHATLYWYQQILGQGPKLLIQFQNNGVVDDSQLPKDRFSAERLKGVDSTLKIQPAKLEDSAVYLCASSPTIKMKDEKLFFGSGTQLSVL.

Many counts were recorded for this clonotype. CDR3 in DNA: TGCGCCAGCAGCTCCGGGACAGGCCCTGAAGCTTTCTTT. It is translated as CASSSGTGPEAFF. V gene TRBV5-1 combines with J gene TRBJ1-1, with 8 bases aligning to TRBD1. The CDR3 has 13 residues. Germline lookup yields CDR1 SGHRS and CDR2 YFSETQ. V shed 3 bases and J 6 bases; nucleotides not matched to a gene: 4.

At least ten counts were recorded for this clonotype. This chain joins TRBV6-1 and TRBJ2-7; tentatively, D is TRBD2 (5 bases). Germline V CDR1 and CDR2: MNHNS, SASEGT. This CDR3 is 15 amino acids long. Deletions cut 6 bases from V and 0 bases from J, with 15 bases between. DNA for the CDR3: TGTGCCAGCAGCAGAGTGGAGGCCAACTCCTACGAGCAGTACTTC. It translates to CASSRVEANSYEQYF.

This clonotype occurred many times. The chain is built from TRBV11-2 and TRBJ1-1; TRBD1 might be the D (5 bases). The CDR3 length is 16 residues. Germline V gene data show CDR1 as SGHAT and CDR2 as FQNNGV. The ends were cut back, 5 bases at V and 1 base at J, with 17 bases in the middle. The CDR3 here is CASSHPYVGGNTEAFF. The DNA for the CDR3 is TGTGCCAGCAGCCACCCGTATGTCGGGGGGAACACTGAAGCTTTCTTT.

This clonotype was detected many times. Written as DNA, the CDR3 is TGTGCCAGCAGTGAAATAGGGACGGGAGGGTACACCGGGGAGCTGTTTTTT. Protein product: CASSEIGTGGYTGELFF. The chain is built from TRBV25-1 and TRBJ2-2; 8 bases agree with TRBD2. Germline V gene data show CDR1 as MGHDK and CDR2 as SYGVNS. The CDR3 sequence is 17 residues long. V shed 2 bases, J shed 3 bases, and the junction held 8 bases outside the gene matches.

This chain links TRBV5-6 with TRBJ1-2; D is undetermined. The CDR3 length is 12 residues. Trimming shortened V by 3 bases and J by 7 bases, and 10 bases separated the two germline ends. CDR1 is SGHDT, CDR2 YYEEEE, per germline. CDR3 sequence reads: CASSSRQVGYTF. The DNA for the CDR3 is TGTGCCAGCAGCTCTAGGCAGGTTGGCTACACCTTC.